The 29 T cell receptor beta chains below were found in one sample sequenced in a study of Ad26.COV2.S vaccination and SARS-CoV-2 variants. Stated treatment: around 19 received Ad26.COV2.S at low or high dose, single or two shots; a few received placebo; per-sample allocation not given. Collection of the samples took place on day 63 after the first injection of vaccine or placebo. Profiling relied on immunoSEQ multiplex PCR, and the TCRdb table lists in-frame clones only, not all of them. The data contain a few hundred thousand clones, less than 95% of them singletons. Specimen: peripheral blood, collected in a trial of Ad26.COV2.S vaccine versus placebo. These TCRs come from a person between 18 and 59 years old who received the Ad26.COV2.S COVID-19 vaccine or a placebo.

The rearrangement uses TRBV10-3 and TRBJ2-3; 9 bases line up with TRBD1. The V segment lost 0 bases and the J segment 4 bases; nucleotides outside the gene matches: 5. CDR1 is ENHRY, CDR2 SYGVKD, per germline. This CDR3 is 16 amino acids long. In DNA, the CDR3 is TGTGCCATCAGTGAGTCTGGGACAGGGCGTCCAGATACGCAGTATTTT. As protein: CAISESGTGRPDTQYF.

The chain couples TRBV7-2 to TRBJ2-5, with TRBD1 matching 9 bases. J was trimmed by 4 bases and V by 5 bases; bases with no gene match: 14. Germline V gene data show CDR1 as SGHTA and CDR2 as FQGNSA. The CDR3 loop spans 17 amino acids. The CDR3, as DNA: TGTGCCAGCAGCCCCCTTCGAGGGTACAGGGGGCTAGAGACCCAGTACTTC. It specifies CASSPLRGYRGLETQYF. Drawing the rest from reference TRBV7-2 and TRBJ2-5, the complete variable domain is GAGVSQSPSNKVTEKGKDVELRCDPISGHTALYWYRQSLGQGLEFLIYFQGNSAPDKSGLPSDRFSAERTGGSVSTLTIQRTQQEDSAVYLCASSPLRGYRGLETQYFGPGTRLLVL.

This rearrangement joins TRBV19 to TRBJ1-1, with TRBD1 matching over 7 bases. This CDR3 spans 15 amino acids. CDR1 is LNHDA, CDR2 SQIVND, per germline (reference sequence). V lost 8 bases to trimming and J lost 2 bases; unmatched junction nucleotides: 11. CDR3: CASRKWDSYNTEAFF. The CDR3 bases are TGTGCCAGTCGTAAATGGGACAGCTACAACACTGAAGCTTTCTTT.

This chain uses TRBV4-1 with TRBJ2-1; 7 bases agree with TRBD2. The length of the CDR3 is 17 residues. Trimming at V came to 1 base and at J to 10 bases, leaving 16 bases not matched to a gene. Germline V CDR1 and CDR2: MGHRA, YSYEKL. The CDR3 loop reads CASSQGLIGERGWEQFF. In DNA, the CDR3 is TGCGCCAGCAGCCAAGGTCTAATAGGGGAGCGGGGTTGGGAGCAGTTCTTC.

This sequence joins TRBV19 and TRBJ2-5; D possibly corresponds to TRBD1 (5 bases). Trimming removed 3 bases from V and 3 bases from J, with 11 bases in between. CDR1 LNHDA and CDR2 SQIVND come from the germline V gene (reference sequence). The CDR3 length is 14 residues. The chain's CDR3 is CASSIPGREETQYF. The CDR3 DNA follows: TGTGCCAGTAGTATCCCGGGCAGGGAAGAGACCCAGTACTTC.

The CDR3 DNA sequence: TGTGCCAGCAGCTTGGGCATTAGCGGAATCTCCTACGAGCAGTACTTC. Amino acids: CASSLGISGISYEQYF. The V gene is TRBV5-5, the J gene TRBJ2-7; D is perhaps TRBD2 (6 bases). V lost 0 bases, J lost 0 bases, and 13 bases lay in between. The CDR3 covers 16 residues. Per the germline V gene, CDR1 is SGHKS and CDR2 is YYEKEE (reference sequence).

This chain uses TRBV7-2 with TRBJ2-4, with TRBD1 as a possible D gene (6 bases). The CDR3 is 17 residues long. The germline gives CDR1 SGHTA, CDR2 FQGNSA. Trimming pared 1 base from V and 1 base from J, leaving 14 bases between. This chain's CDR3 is CASSLGGLGAAKNIQYF. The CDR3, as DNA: TGTGCCAGCAGCTTAGGGGGTCTGGGGGCCGCCAAAAACATTCAGTACTTC.

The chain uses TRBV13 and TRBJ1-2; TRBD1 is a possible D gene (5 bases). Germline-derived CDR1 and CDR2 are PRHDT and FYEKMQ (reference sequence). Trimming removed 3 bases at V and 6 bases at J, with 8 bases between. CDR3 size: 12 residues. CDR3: CASSLGPNGYTF. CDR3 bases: TGTGCCAGCAGCTTGGGGCCAAATGGCTACACCTTC.

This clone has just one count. The CDR3 loop is CSASGAGGQGSYNEQFF. The CDR3 DNA sequence: TGCAGTGCTAGTGGAGCGGGGGGACAGGGCTCCTACAATGAGCAGTTCTTC. The chain carries TRBV20-1 and TRBJ2-1; D could derive from TRBD1 or TRBD2 (9 bases each). The germline CDR1 and CDR2 sequences are DFQATT and SNEGSKA (reference sequence). Deletions cut 3 bases from V and 0 bases from J, with 18 bases between. CDR3 size: 17 residues.

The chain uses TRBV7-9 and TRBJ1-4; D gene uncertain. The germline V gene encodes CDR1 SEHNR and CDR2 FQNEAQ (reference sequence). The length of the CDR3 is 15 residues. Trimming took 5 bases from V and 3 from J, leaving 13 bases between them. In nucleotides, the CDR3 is TGTGCCAGCAGCCCCACGTGGCGGTCTAATGAAAAACTGTTTTTT. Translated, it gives CASSPTWRSNEKLFF.

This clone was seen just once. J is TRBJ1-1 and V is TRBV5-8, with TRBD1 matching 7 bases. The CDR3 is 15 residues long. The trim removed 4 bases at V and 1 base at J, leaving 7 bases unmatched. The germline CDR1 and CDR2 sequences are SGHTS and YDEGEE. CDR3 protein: CASSPRGLANTEAFF. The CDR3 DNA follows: TGTGCCAGCAGCCCCAGGGGGTTGGCGAACACTGAAGCTTTCTTT.

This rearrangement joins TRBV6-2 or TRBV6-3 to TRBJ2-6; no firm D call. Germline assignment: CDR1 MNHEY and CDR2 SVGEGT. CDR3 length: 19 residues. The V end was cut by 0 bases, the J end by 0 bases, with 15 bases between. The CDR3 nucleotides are TGTGCCAGCAGTTACTCTTTGAGACACCTTAACTCTGGGGCCAACGTCCTGACTTTC. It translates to CASSYSLRHLNSGANVLTF.

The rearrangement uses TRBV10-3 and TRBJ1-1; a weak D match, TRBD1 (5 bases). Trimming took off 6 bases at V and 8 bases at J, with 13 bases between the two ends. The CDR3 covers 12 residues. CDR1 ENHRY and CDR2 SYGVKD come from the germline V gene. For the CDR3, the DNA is TGTGCCATCAGCCTGGGACTGTCAGAAGCTTTCTTT. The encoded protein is CAISLGLSEAFF.

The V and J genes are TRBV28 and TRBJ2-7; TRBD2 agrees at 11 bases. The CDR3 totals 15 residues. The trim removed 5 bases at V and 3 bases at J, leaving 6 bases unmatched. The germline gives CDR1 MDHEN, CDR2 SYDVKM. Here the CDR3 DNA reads TGTGCCAGCAGTCCAGGACTAGCGGGCTACTACGAGCAGTACTTC. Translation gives CASSPGLAGYYEQYF.

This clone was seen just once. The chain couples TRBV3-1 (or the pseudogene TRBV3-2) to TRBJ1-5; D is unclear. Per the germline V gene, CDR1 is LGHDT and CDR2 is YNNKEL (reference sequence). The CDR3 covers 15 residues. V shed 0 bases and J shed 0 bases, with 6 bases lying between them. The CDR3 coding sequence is TGTGCCAGCAGCCAAGACACCTATAGCAATCAGCCCCAGCATTTT. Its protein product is CASSQDTYSNQPQHF.

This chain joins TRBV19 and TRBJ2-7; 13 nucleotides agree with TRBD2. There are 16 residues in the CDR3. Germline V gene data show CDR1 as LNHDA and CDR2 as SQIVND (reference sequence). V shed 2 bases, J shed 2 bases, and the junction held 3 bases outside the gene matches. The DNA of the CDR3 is TGTGCCAGTAGTATATTGGGGACTAGCGGGACCTACGAGCAGTACTTC. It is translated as CASSILGTSGTYEQYF. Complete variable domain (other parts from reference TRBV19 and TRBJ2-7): DGGITQSPKYLFRKEGQNVTLSCEQNLNHDAMYWYRQDPGQGLRLIYYSQIVNDFQKGDIAEGYSVSREKKESFPLTVTSAQKNPTAFYLCASSILGTSGTYEQYFGPGTRLTVT.

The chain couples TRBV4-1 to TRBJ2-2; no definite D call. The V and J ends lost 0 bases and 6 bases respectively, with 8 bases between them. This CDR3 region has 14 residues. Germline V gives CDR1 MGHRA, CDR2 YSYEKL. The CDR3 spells CASSQDPGPGELFF. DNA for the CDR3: TGCGCCAGCAGCCAAGATCCGGGCCCCGGGGAGCTGTTTTTT.

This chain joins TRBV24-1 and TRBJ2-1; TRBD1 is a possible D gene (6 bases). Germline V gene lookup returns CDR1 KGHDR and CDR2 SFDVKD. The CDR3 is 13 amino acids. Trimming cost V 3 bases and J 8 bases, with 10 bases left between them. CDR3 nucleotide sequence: TGTGCCACCAGTGATAGGGGGAGCGATGAGCAGTTCTTC. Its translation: CATSDRGSDEQFF.

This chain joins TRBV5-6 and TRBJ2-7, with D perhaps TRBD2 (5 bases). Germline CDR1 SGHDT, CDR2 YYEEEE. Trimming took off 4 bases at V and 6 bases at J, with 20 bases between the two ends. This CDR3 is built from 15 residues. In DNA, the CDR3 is TGTGCCAGCAGCGCGCGGCCCCCCCGAGGGTCCGAGCAGTACTTC. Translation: CASSARPPRGSEQYF.

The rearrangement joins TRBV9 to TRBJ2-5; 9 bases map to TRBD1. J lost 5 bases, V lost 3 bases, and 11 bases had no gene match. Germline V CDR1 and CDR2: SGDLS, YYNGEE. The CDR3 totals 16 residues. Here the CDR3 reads CASSAGLGQGRETQYF. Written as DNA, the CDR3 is TGTGCCAGCAGCGCCGGTTTGGGACAGGGAAGGGAGACCCAGTACTTC. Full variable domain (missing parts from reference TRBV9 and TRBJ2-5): DSGVTQTPKHLITATGQRVTLRCSPRSGDLSVYWYQQSLDQGLQFLIQYYNGEERAKGNILERFSAQQFPDLHSELNLSSLELGDSALYFCASSAGLGQGRETQYFGPGTRLLVL.

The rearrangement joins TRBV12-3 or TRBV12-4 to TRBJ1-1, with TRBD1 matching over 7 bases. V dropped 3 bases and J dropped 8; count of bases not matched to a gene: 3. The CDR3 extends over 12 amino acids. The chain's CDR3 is CASSLMDREAFF. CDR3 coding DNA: TGTGCCAGCAGTTTGATGGACAGGGAAGCTTTCTTT.

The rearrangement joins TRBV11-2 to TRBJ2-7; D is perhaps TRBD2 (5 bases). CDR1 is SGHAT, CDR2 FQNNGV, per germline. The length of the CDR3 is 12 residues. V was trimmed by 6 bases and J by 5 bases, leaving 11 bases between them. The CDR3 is CASSFGSHEQYF. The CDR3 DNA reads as TGTGCCAGCAGTTTTGGGAGCCACGAGCAGTACTTC. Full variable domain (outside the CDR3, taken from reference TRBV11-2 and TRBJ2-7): EAGVAQSPRYKIIEKRQSVAFWCNPISGHATLYWYQQILGQGPKLLIQFQNNGVVDDSQLPKDRFSAERLKGVDSTLKIQPAKLEDSAVYLCASSFGSHEQYFGPGTRLTVT.

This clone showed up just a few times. The CDR3 region is CASSWGVQPQHF. The CDR3 bases are TGTGCCAGCAGTTGGGGTGTGCAGCCCCAGCATTTT. The chain is built from TRBV6-2 or TRBV6-3 and TRBJ1-5; D remains ambiguous. Trimming took off 4 bases at V and 7 bases at J, with 8 bases between the two ends. The CDR3 is 12 residues long. Germline CDR1 MNHEY, CDR2 SVGEGT.

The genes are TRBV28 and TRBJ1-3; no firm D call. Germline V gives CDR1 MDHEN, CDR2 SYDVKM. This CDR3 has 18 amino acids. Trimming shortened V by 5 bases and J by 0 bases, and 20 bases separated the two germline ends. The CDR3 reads CASSTLLTTSVSGNTIYF. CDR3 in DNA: TGTGCCAGCAGTACCCTACTGACGACTTCAGTCTCTGGAAACACCATATATTTT.

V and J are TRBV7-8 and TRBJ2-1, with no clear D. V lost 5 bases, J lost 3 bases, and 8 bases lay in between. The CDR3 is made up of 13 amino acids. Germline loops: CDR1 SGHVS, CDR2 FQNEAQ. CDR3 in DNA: TGTGCCAGCAGCCTAAGGCTCTACAATGAGCAGTTCTTC. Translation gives CASSLRLYNEQFF.

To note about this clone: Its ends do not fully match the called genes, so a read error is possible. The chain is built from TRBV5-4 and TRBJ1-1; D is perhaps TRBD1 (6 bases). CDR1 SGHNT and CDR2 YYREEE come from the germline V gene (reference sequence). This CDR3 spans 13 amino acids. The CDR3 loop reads CACRGQPNTEAFF. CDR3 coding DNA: TGTGCCTGCAGAGGACAGCCGAACACTGAAGCTTTCTTT.

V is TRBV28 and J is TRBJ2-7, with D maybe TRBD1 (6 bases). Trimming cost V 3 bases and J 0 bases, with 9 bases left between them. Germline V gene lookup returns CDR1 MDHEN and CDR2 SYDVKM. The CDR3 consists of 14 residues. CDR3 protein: CASSFRGNSYEQYF. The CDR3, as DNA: TGTGCCAGCAGTTTCAGGGGAAACTCCTACGAGCAGTACTTC.

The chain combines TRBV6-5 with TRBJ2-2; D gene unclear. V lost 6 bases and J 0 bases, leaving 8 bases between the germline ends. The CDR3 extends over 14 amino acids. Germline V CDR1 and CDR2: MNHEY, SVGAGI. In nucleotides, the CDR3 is TGTGCCAGCAGCCCCTCCGCGAACACCGGGGAGCTGTTTTTT. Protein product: CASSPSANTGELFF.

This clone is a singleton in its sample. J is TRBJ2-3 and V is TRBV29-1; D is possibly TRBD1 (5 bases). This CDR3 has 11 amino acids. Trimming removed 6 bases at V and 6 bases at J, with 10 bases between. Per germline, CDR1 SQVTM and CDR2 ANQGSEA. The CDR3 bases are TGCAGCGTACAACAGGTTGATACGCAGTATTTT. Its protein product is CSVQQVDTQYF.